This T cell receptor (beta chain) was sequenced during a study of cytomegalovirus exposure and HLA in healthy donors. Study information: Among about 200 million T cells, an earlier analysis found roughly 120 million unique TCR beta sequences.

Findings and caveats of the study: Reportedly, fewer N-insertions than the approximately 700-donor mean appeared in an Asian-associated ancestry cluster in a later analysis.

Nominal health characterized the donors when sampled, though unrecorded immune exposures were likely. Germline V gives CDR1 SNHLY, CDR2 FYNNEI. V shed 2 bases and J 4 bases; nucleotides not matched to a gene: 6. CDR3 length equals 16 residues. In the PCR, 60 Vbeta and 13 Jbeta primers were used. Measured with immunoSEQ multiplex PCR; TCRdb has only the in-frame clones, and not every one. In the table there are tens of thousands of clones, more than 70% of which are singletons. This clone occurred a few times. Its cognate antigen is unknown. The sequenced material came from PBMCs. The chain recombines TRBV2 with TRBJ2-2, with TRBD2 matching over 8 bases. The sequence came from a woman aged 40 to 49 in good health and CMV-seronegative. The CDR3 loop is CASSESGGGTTGELFF. CDR3 bases: TGTGCCAGCAGTGAATCCGGGGGGGGCACCACCGGGGAGCTGTTTTTT.